The rows below give T cell receptor beta chains drawn from one sample of a study of control samples from healthy donors and cancer patients. Produced via immunoSEQ multiplex PCR; TCRdb's table is partial and in-frame only. The sample holds more than 85,000 clones, roughly 90% seen once. Sequencing used blood. These receptors were collected from a woman aged 50 to 60 in good health. CDR3s include the opening cysteine and the closing phenylalanine or tryptophan. A D gene is named only where the DNA matches it firmly. Clone size appears in some rows only: once, few, many, or a class for an expanded clone.

abundance: .; j_gene: TRBJ2-2; v_gene: TRBV27; d_gene: TRBD2; CDR3aa: CASGGLSSTGELFF; CDR3nt: TGTGCCTCGGGGGGACTCTCTTCCACCGGGGAGCTGTTTTTT
abundance: once; j_gene: TRBJ2-1; v_gene: TRBV11-2; d_gene: TRBD2; CDR3aa: CASSLGRLSGSNHNEQFF; CDR3nt: TGTGCCAGCAGCTTAGGGCGCCTTAGCGGGAGTAACCACAATGAGCAGTTCTTC
abundance: .; j_gene: TRBJ2-6; v_gene: TRBV7-3; d_gene: .; CDR3aa: CASSLTGESGANVLTF; CDR3nt: TGTGCCAGCAGCTTAACGGGGGAGTCTGGGGCCAACGTCCTGACTTTC
abundance: .; j_gene: TRBJ2-5; v_gene: TRBV18; d_gene: .; CDR3aa: CASSQQETQYF; CDR3nt: TGTGCCAGCTCACAACAAGAGACCCAGTACTTC
abundance: .; j_gene: TRBJ2-2; v_gene: TRBV9; d_gene: TRBD2; CDR3aa: CASSVEVGGPVTGELFF; CDR3nt: TGTGCCAGCAGCGTAGAAGTGGGAGGGCCGGTCACCGGGGAGCTGTTTTTT
abundance: few; j_gene: TRBJ1-1; v_gene: TRBV6-6; d_gene: .; CDR3aa: CASSYSTENTEAFF; CDR3nt: TGTGCCAGCAGTTACTCGACGGAGAACACTGAAGCTTTCTTT
abundance: .; j_gene: TRBJ2-3; v_gene: TRBV6-1; d_gene: TRBD2; CDR3aa: CASSDPGLAGAHSTDTQYF; CDR3nt: TGTGCCAGCAGTGATCCGGGACTAGCGGGGGCTCATAGCACAGATACGCAGTATTTT
abundance: .; j_gene: TRBJ2-3; v_gene: TRBV1; d_gene: .; CDR3aa: CTSSTKDRRPTDTQYF; CDR3nt: TGCACCAGCAGCACCAAAGACCGGCGGCCCACAGATACGCAGTATTTT
abundance: .; j_gene: TRBJ2-3; v_gene: TRBV5-1; d_gene: TRBD1; CDR3aa: CASSFDGTGSTDTQYF; CDR3nt: TGCGCCAGCAGCTTTGATGGGACAGGGTCCACAGATACGCAGTATTTT
abundance: few; j_gene: TRBJ1-5; v_gene: TRBV6-6; d_gene: .; CDR3aa: CASSYNQYSNQPQHF; CDR3nt: TGTGCCAGCAGTTACAATCAATATAGCAATCAGCCCCAGCATTTT
abundance: .; j_gene: TRBJ1-2; v_gene: TRBV5-6; d_gene: .; CDR3aa: CASSLFSGAHGYTF; CDR3nt: TGTGCCAGCAGCTTGTTTTCAGGGGCTCATGGCTACACCTTC
abundance: .; j_gene: TRBJ2-2; v_gene: TRBV4-3; d_gene: .; CDR3aa: CASSQDGSGTQGAGELFF; CDR3nt: TGCGCCAGCAGCCAAGATGGGAGTGGGACTCAAGGGGCCGGGGAGCTGTTTTTT
abundance: .; j_gene: TRBJ1-2; v_gene: TRBV7-3; d_gene: .; CDR3aa: CASSSGPGYGYTF; CDR3nt: TGTGCCAGCAGCTCAGGACCGGGCTATGGCTACACCTTC
abundance: .; j_gene: TRBJ1-5; v_gene: TRBV30; d_gene: .; CDR3aa: CAWSVPSQYNQPQHF; CDR3nt: TGTGCCTGGAGTGTACCGAGTCAGTACAATCAGCCCCAGCATTTT
abundance: once; j_gene: TRBJ2-6; v_gene: TRBV2; d_gene: .; CDR3aa: CASRGGAVANVLTF; CDR3nt: TGTGCCAGCAGAGGGGGGGCAGTGGCCAACGTCCTGACTTTC
abundance: once; j_gene: TRBJ1-1; v_gene: TRBV6-6; d_gene: TRBD1; CDR3aa: CASSYSGQLNTEAFF; CDR3nt: TGTGCCAGCAGTTACTCGGGACAGCTGAACACTGAAGCTTTCTTT
abundance: .; j_gene: TRBJ2-3; v_gene: TRBV15; d_gene: .; CDR3aa: CATSGDRGGTDTQYF; CDR3nt: TGTGCCACCAGCGGCGACAGGGGAGGGACAGATACGCAGTATTTT
abundance: .; j_gene: TRBJ2-2; v_gene: TRBV7-2; d_gene: TRBD1; CDR3aa: CASSPGTGLGGELFF; CDR3nt: TGTGCCAGCAGCCCAGGGACAGGCCTTGGGGGGGAGCTGTTTTTT
abundance: .; j_gene: TRBJ1-6; v_gene: TRBV20-1; d_gene: .; CDR3aa: CSASRGPGSPLHF; CDR3nt: TGCAGTGCTAGTAGGGGCCCGGGCTCACCCCTCCACTTT
abundance: .; j_gene: TRBJ1-1; v_gene: TRBV6-5; d_gene: .; CDR3aa: CASNVAGAYSEAFF; CDR3nt: TGTGCCAGCAACGTGGCGGGGGCCTACTCTGAAGCTTTCTTT
abundance: .; j_gene: TRBJ2-1; v_gene: TRBV3-1/TRBV3-2; d_gene: TRBD2; CDR3aa: CASSQGTSGANEQFF; CDR3nt: TGTGCCAGCAGCCAAGGAACTAGCGGGGCCAATGAGCAGTTCTTC
abundance: .; j_gene: TRBJ2-3; v_gene: TRBV7-8; d_gene: .; CDR3aa: CASGIITDTQYF; CDR3nt: TGTGCCAGCGGGATCATCACAGATACGCAGTATTTT
abundance: .; j_gene: TRBJ1-5; v_gene: TRBV27; d_gene: .; CDR3aa: CATRGEAHNQPQHF; CDR3nt: TGTGCAACCCGAGGAGAGGCCCACAATCAGCCCCAGCATTTT
abundance: .; j_gene: TRBJ2-7; v_gene: TRBV27; d_gene: TRBD2; CDR3aa: CASSFSRGVDYEQYF; CDR3nt: TGTGCCAGCAGTTTCTCGCGGGGGGTTGACTACGAGCAGTACTTC
abundance: .; j_gene: TRBJ1-2; v_gene: TRBV5-4; d_gene: .; CDR3aa: CASTPTGGADYGYTF; CDR3nt: TGTGCCAGCACCCCGACGGGAGGGGCTGACTATGGCTACACCTTC
abundance: .; j_gene: TRBJ1-4; v_gene: TRBV5-1; d_gene: TRBD1; CDR3aa: CASSAGEGARKLFF; CDR3nt: TGCGCCAGCAGCGCCGGGGAGGGGGCCCGGAAACTGTTTTTT
abundance: .; j_gene: TRBJ2-1; v_gene: TRBV4-2; d_gene: .; CDR3aa: CASSQELRRETGEQFF; CDR3nt: TGTGCCAGCAGCCAAGAACTGAGGCGAGAGACGGGGGAGCAGTTCTTC
abundance: .; j_gene: TRBJ2-7; v_gene: TRBV6-6; d_gene: TRBD2; CDR3aa: CASSPRGVVAGSSEQYF; CDR3nt: TGTGCCAGCAGTCCCCGGGGAGTGGTAGCGGGGTCCTCCGAGCAGTACTTC